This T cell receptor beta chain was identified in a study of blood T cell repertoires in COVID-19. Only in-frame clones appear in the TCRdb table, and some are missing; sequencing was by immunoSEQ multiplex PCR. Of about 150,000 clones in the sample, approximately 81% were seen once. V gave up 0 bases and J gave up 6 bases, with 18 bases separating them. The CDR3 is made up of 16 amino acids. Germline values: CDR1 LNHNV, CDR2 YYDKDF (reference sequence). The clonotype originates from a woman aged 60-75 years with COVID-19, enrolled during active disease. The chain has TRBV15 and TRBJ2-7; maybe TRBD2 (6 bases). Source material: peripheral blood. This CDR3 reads CATSRDLTRALVEQYF. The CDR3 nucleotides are TGTGCCACCAGCAGAGATTTGACTAGGGCGTTGGTCGAGCAGTACTTC.